The rows below give T cell receptor beta chains drawn from one sample of a study of cytomegalovirus exposure and HLA in healthy donors. The repertoire was sequenced with immunoSEQ multiplex PCR; TCRdb's copy has only in-frame clones and lacks some. Reported are 200,000 to 250,000 clones; the ten largest clones contain about 1%. The material sequenced was PBMCs. Receptor source: a woman aged 30 to 39 in good health and CMV-seropositive. Each CDR3 is given with its conserved first and last residue. Each record gives: V gene, J gene, D gene, CDR3 protein, CDR3 DNA. D genes are given only for firm matches.

TRBV7-2	TRBJ2-7	TRBD2	CASSLRSGGGTYEQYF	TGTGCCAGCAGCTTAAGGTCTGGCGGGGGGACCTACGAGCAGTACTTC
TRBV14	TRBJ2-7	TRBD1	CASSLGSSSFDRDEQYF	TGTGCCAGCAGCCTCGGCTCGTCTTCTTTCGACAGGGATGAGCAGTACTTC
TRBV19	TRBJ1-5	NA	CASSHRESVRGNQPQHF	TGTGCCAGTAGCCACAGGGAATCGGTACGAGGCAATCAGCCCCAGCATTTT
TRBV12-5	TRBJ2-5	TRBD2	CASGLVIAGDQETQYF	TGTGCTAGTGGTTTGGTAATAGCGGGGGACCAAGAGACCCAGTACTTC
TRBV7-2	TRBJ1-3	NA	CASSLVPGSAGNTIYF	TGTGCCAGCAGCTTAGTCCCGGGGTCCGCTGGAAACACCATATATTTT
TRBV7-9	TRBJ2-1	TRBD1	CASSSGQVLHEQFF	TGTGCCAGCAGCTCGGGACAGGTATTGCATGAGCAGTTCTTC
TRBV20-1	TRBJ2-3	NA	CSARVRDTQYF	TGCAGTGCTAGAGTGCGGGATACGCAGTATTTT
TRBV10-2	TRBJ2-7	TRBD2	CASSESGTSGSYEQYF	TGCGCCAGCAGTGAGTCTGGAACTAGCGGGTCCTACGAGCAGTACTTC
TRBV5-1	TRBJ2-1	TRBD2	CASSLALVSGGPYNNEQFF	TGCGCCAGCAGCTTGGCCCTTGTAAGCGGGGGGCCCTACAACAATGAGCAGTTCTTC
TRBV7-6	TRBJ1-1	NA	CASSSGIYTEAFF	TGTGCCAGCAGCTCAGGGATTTACACTGAAGCTTTCTTT
TRBV5-8	TRBJ2-7	NA	CASSSPGTIYEQYF	TGTGCCAGCAGCTCGCCCGGGACAATCTACGAGCAGTACTTC
TRBV29-1	TRBJ2-1	TRBD1	CSVAQGASSYNEQFF	TGCAGCGTTGCTCAGGGGGCGAGCTCCTACAATGAGCAGTTCTTC
TRBV27	TRBJ2-7	NA	CASSSQGAGYEQYF	TGTGCCAGCAGTTCTCAGGGTGCAGGCTACGAGCAGTACTTC
TRBV6-5	TRBJ2-2	NA	CASSGRVGELFF	TGTGCCAGCAGTGGCCGTGTAGGGGAGCTGTTTTTT
TRBV2	TRBJ1-1	NA	CASSEPSGQNTEAFF	TGTGCCAGCAGTGAACCATCAGGCCAGAACACTGAAGCTTTCTTT
TRBV7-2	TRBJ2-2	NA	CASTFVLGGLTSGELFF	TGTGCCAGCACCTTCGTATTGGGGGGGCTAACCTCCGGGGAGCTGTTTTTT
TRBV10-3	TRBJ2-7	NA	CAITRDSLYEQYF	TGTGCCATCACGCGGGACAGCCTCTACGAGCAGTACTTC
TRBV18	TRBJ2-7	TRBD1	CASSLPGQLEQYF	TGTGCCAGCTCACTACCGGGACAGTTGGAGCAGTACTTC
TRBV7-9	TRBJ1-1	NA	CASSPQGPMGAFF	TGTGCCAGCAGCCCGCAGGGCCCTATGGGAGCTTTCTTT
TRBV2	TRBJ1-2	NA	CASSEAEGNYGYTF	TGTGCCAGCAGTGAAGCGGAGGGGAACTATGGCTACACCTTC
TRBV5-1	TRBJ1-1	NA	CASSLNRVRPGTEAFF	TGCGCCAGCAGCTTGAACAGGGTTCGTCCGGGCACTGAAGCTTTCTTT
TRBV25-1	TRBJ2-7	NA	CASSEWPASYEQYF	TGTGCCAGCAGTGAATGGCCTGCTTCCTACGAGCAGTACTTC
TRBV5-1	TRBJ1-2	NA	CASSLDGGWELFTF	TGCGCCAGCAGCTTGGATGGAGGTTGGGAGTTGTTCACCTTC
TRBV5-4	TRBJ1-2	NA	CASSLRQGDGYTF	TGTGCCAGCAGCCTCCGGCAGGGCGATGGCTACACCTTC
TRBV5-1	TRBJ2-7	NA	CASSFTGNSYEQYF	TGCGCCAGCAGCTTTACAGGAAACTCCTACGAGCAGTACTTC
TRBV20-1	TRBJ2-1	TRBD2	CSPSGDNEQFF	TGCAGCCCTAGCGGGGACAATGAGCAGTTCTTC
TRBV7-9	TRBJ2-3	NA	CASSSISPTDTQYF	TGTGCCAGCAGCTCCATTAGCCCCACAGATACGCAGTATTTT
TRBV19	TRBJ2-1	TRBD1	CASSIAQGATNEQFF	TGTGCCAGTAGTATAGCCCAGGGGGCGACGAATGAGCAGTTCTTC
TRBV25-1	TRBJ2-5	NA	CASSEVQGWETQYF	TGTGCCAGCAGTGAAGTGCAGGGCTGGGAGACCCAGTACTTC
TRBV14	TRBJ2-7	TRBD2	CASSLGLALPYEQYF	TGTGCCAGCAGCCTGGGACTAGCGCTTCCCTACGAGCAGTACTTC
TRBV19	TRBJ2-5	NA	CASSPQGVETQYF	TGTGCCAGTAGTCCCCAAGGGGTAGAGACCCAGTACTTC
TRBV4-1	TRBJ1-5	NA	CASSQDGQSMAQPQHF	TGCGCCAGCAGCCAAGACGGACAGAGCATGGCTCAGCCCCAGCATTTT
TRBV5-1	TRBJ2-1	NA	CASSLVDGLTNEQFF	TGCGCCAGCAGCTTGGTGGACGGACTCACGAATGAGCAGTTCTTC
TRBV5-1	TRBJ2-3	NA	CASSEPSDTQYF	TGCGCCAGCAGCGAGCCCTCAGATACGCAGTATTTT
TRBV7-8	TRBJ2-1	TRBD2	CASSSRLAGDSYNEQFF	TGTGCCAGCAGCTCAAGACTAGCGGGGGATAGCTACAATGAGCAGTTCTTC
TRBV7-2	TRBJ2-1	NA	CASSPGVAANEQFF	TGTGCCAGCAGCCCCGGGGTAGCGGCAAATGAGCAGTTCTTC
TRBV6-5	TRBJ2-1	NA	CASSYHRAAFNEQFF	TGTGCCAGCAGTTACCACAGGGCTGCGTTCAATGAGCAGTTCTTC
TRBV30	TRBJ1-2	TRBD1	CAWSVGGAGGYTF	TGTGCCTGGAGTGTAGGGGGCGCGGGTGGCTACACCTTC
TRBV5-6	TRBJ1-2	NA	CASSLTGSERDYGYTF	TGTGCCAGCAGCCTTACAGGGTCGGAGAGAGACTATGGCTACACCTTC
TRBV10-1	TRBJ2-7	TRBD2	CASSSAGESGQYF	TGCGCCAGCTCCTCCGCGGGAGAGTCGGGGCAGTACTTC
TRBV13	TRBJ2-5	TRBD1	CASSLNRGWETQYF	TGTGCCAGCAGCTTAAACAGGGGGTGGGAGACCCAGTACTTC
TRBV7-8	TRBJ2-2	TRBD2	CASSSGLAAGELFF	TGTGCCAGCAGCTCCGGACTAGCTGCCGGGGAGCTGTTTTTT
TRBV18	TRBJ1-2	NA	CASSPSGPDGYTF	TGTGCCAGCTCACCATCAGGCCCTGATGGCTACACCTTC
TRBV18	TRBJ1-5	TRBD1	CASSPGQGDYFEQPQHF	TGTGCCAGCTCACCGGGGCAGGGGGATTACTTTGAACAGCCCCAGCATTTT
TRBV29-1	TRBJ1-2	NA	CSVELNYELTGLGYTF	TGCAGCGTTGAACTGAATTATGAACTGACAGGACTCGGCTACACCTTC
TRBV7-2	TRBJ1-3	TRBD1	CASSQTGDSGNTIYF	TGTGCCAGCAGTCAGACAGGGGACTCTGGAAACACCATATATTTT
TRBV7-2	TRBJ2-1	TRBD2	CASSLDGRAYEQFF	TGTGCCAGCAGCTTAGACGGGAGGGCGTATGAGCAGTTCTTC
TRBV6-5	TRBJ1-3	NA	CASRSDSSGNTIYF	TGCGCCAGCAGGTCGGACAGCTCTGGAAACACCATATATTTT
TRBV5-5	TRBJ1-5	TRBD1	CASSLSAWTGESNQPQHF	TGTGCCAGCAGCTTGTCGGCGTGGACAGGAGAAAGCAATCAGCCCCAGCATTTT
TRBV27	TRBJ2-7	NA	CASSIGVAYEQYF	TGTGCCAGCAGTATCGGTGTAGCCTACGAGCAGTACTTC
TRBV7-9	TRBJ1-4	TRBD1	CATEQGELFF	TGTGCCACCGAACAGGGGGAACTGTTTTTT
TRBV6-5	TRBJ1-2	NA	CASSHDRPEGYTF	TGTGCCAGCAGCCATGACAGGCCTGAAGGCTACACCTTC
TRBV5-8	TRBJ1-2	TRBD1	CASSTVARNRTGSSGYTF	TGTGCCAGCAGCACCGTGGCTCGGAATCGGACAGGGTCCTCTGGCTACACCTTC
TRBV11-3	TRBJ2-3	TRBD1	CASSLRSGTGITDTQYF	TGTGCCAGCAGCTTACGCTCCGGGACAGGGATCACAGATACGCAGTATTTT
TRBV29-1	TRBJ1-4	TRBD1	CSVGDRGHEKLFF	TGCAGCGTTGGTGATAGGGGGCATGAAAAACTGTTTTTT
TRBV6-6	TRBJ2-1	TRBD2	CASSYPSGKDNEQFF	TGTGCCAGCAGTTACCCAAGCGGGAAGGACAATGAGCAGTTCTTC
TRBV7-9	TRBJ1-1	NA	CASSLEQDTEAFF	TGTGCCAGCAGCTTAGAACAGGACACTGAAGCTTTCTTT
TRBV19	TRBJ2-7	NA	CASRTAQSYEQYF	TGTGCCAGTCGAACAGCCCAATCCTACGAGCAGTACTTC
TRBV4-3	TRBJ2-5	NA	CASSQEVGVGGETQYF	TGCGCCAGCAGCCAAGAGGTGGGAGTAGGAGGAGAGACCCAGTACTTC
TRBV7-2	TRBJ2-5	TRBD2	CASSFGGSETQYF	TGTGCCAGCAGCTTCGGGGGGTCAGAGACCCAGTACTTC